The rows below give T cell receptor beta chains drawn from one sample of a study of T cells expressing NK-cell markers. TCRdb reprocessed the 5' RACE reads; each CDR3 protein has one entry and no DNA is given. The sample holds about 440,000 distinct CDR3 sequences. Sequencing was performed on blood T cells: a sorted CD56 or NKG2C T cell subset, CD4+ or CD8+ T cells, or bulk PBMC T cells (not recorded which). The receptors come from a woman aged 18 to 69 in good health. Each CDR3 is given with its conserved first and last residue.

j_call: TRBJ2-3; v_call: TRBV2; cdr3_aa: CASRRWAGALTSTDTQYF
j_call: TRBJ1-1; v_call: TRBV7-2; cdr3_aa: CASSLVAPLEAFF
j_call: TRBJ2-3; v_call: TRBV7-2; cdr3_aa: CASSSWGPADTQYF
j_call: TRBJ2-3; v_call: TRBV12-3/TRBV12-4; cdr3_aa: CASSLGWEADTQYF
j_call: TRBJ1-1; v_call: TRBV20-1; cdr3_aa: CSARDRFGTEAFF
j_call: TRBJ1-1; v_call: TRBV5-1; cdr3_aa: CASSLALGGVDTEAFF
j_call: TRBJ2-1; v_call: TRBV7-2; cdr3_aa: CASSFPSGYNEQFF
j_call: TRBJ2-3; v_call: TRBV9; cdr3_aa: CASSLPPSGGWADTQYF
j_call: TRBJ1-1; v_call: TRBV4-3; cdr3_aa: CASSQATVSEAFF
j_call: TRBJ2-1; v_call: TRBV7-9; cdr3_aa: CASSSKSGSFGNEQFF
j_call: TRBJ2-5; v_call: TRBV7-3; cdr3_aa: CASSRDPQETQYF
j_call: TRBJ2-7; v_call: TRBV29-1; cdr3_aa: CSVRLAEYYEQYF
j_call: TRBJ2-3; v_call: TRBV29-1; cdr3_aa: CSVVWGVVPDTQYF
j_call: TRBJ2-3; v_call: TRBV5-1; cdr3_aa: CASSFYTSGEWDTQYF
j_call: TRBJ2-3; v_call: TRBV20-1; cdr3_aa: CSARDRGSTDTQYF
j_call: TRBJ2-1; v_call: TRBV19; cdr3_aa: CATATSGRTWQFF
j_call: TRBJ2-1; v_call: TRBV12-3/TRBV12-4; cdr3_aa: CASAGTNSYNEQFF
j_call: TRBJ1-5; v_call: TRBV12-3/TRBV12-4; cdr3_aa: CASRGGQLDQPQHF
j_call: TRBJ2-2; v_call: TRBV7-3; cdr3_aa: CASSLSSITGELFF
j_call: TRBJ2-4; v_call: TRBV10-2; cdr3_aa: CASSEGQGQFHYF
j_call: TRBJ2-7; v_call: TRBV6-1; cdr3_aa: CASRPGPSYEQYF
j_call: TRBJ2-1; v_call: TRBV12-3/TRBV12-4; cdr3_aa: CASSPQGGRDNEQFF
j_call: TRBJ1-1; v_call: TRBV4-1; cdr3_aa: CASSHPTANTEAFF
j_call: TRBJ1-1; v_call: TRBV18; cdr3_aa: CASSPRAPDMNTEAFF
j_call: TRBJ1-4; v_call: TRBV21-1; cdr3_aa: CASGRTLAEKLFF
j_call: TRBJ2-1; v_call: TRBV12-3/TRBV12-4; cdr3_aa: CASTPSRGRLYNEQFF
j_call: TRBJ2-3; v_call: TRBV12-3/TRBV12-4; cdr3_aa: CASTAGLTNTQYF
j_call: TRBJ2-5; v_call: TRBV4-3; cdr3_aa: CASSQALGETQYF
j_call: TRBJ2-1; v_call: TRBV20-1; cdr3_aa: CSAGQSAGGGLEFF
j_call: TRBJ2-3; v_call: TRBV7-6; cdr3_aa: CASSLTITDTQYF
j_call: TRBJ2-5; v_call: TRBV7-8; cdr3_aa: CASSSTSGVETQYF
j_call: TRBJ2-1; v_call: TRBV7-3; cdr3_aa: CASSLMPGTGNPYNEQFF
j_call: TRBJ2-1; v_call: TRBV9; cdr3_aa: CASSVGGIANEQFF
j_call: TRBJ2-5; v_call: TRBV23-1; cdr3_aa: CASSQPTAWRQGETQYF
j_call: TRBJ2-7; v_call: TRBV28; cdr3_aa: CASSDSLTKNYEQYF
j_call: TRBJ2-3; v_call: TRBV10-3; cdr3_aa: CAISGLGAVGTQYF
j_call: TRBJ2-3; v_call: TRBV7-2; cdr3_aa: CASSPRGGGSDTQYF
j_call: TRBJ2-7; v_call: TRBV28; cdr3_aa: CASSFRGPRNEQYF
j_call: TRBJ2-6; v_call: TRBV6-5; cdr3_aa: CASSYSGGYSGANVLTF
j_call: TRBJ2-5; v_call: TRBV6-1; cdr3_aa: CASSTTSLAGGPSQTQYF
j_call: TRBJ2-7; v_call: TRBV5-1; cdr3_aa: CASSFRGYEQYF
j_call: TRBJ2-1; v_call: TRBV7-9; cdr3_aa: CASSSALSGEQFF
j_call: TRBJ1-5; v_call: TRBV3-1; cdr3_aa: CASSPDRVQPQHF
j_call: TRBJ2-2; v_call: TRBV5-6; cdr3_aa: CASSLVVLSTGELFF
j_call: TRBJ2-7; v_call: TRBV27; cdr3_aa: CASSPSGSNYEQYF
j_call: TRBJ2-1; v_call: TRBV5-1; cdr3_aa: CASSLGLYNNEQFF
j_call: TRBJ2-1; v_call: TRBV5-1; cdr3_aa: CASSGSSENEQFF
j_call: TRBJ2-7; v_call: TRBV20-1; cdr3_aa: CSARDLSTSHHEQYF
j_call: TRBJ2-3; v_call: TRBV5-1; cdr3_aa: CASSLEVAGTDTQYF
j_call: TRBJ2-1; v_call: TRBV12-3/TRBV12-4; cdr3_aa: CASRLDRDEQFF
j_call: TRBJ2-5; v_call: TRBV5-4; cdr3_aa: CASSYGGPLQETQYF